These 32 T cell receptor beta chains came from one sample sequenced in a study of somatic mutations in cytotoxic T cells in rheumatoid arthritis (dated by TCRdb to about 2017). Library preparation employed the immunoSEQ multiplex PCR assay. In its TCRdb copy, this immuneACCESS table keeps in-frame sequences only and misses some clones. Where compared with another copy, unresolved V genes explain less than half of these, and the others have no known cause. The sample records some 10,000 clones, 80% of which are singletons. The top ten clones comprise roughly 12% of the sample. The sample comprised CD8+ T cells sorted from blood. Every receptor here comes from an adult with rheumatoid arthritis.

This chain uses TRBV21-1 with TRBJ2-7. TRBV21-1 is noted as a pseudogene. The CDR3 consists of 12 residues. The CDR3 sequence is CASSKVVGEQYF. The DNA for the CDR3 is TGTGCCAGCAGCAAAGTAGTGGGCGAGCAGTACTTC.

The chain employs TRBV7-2 and TRBJ2-6, with 8 positions matching TRBD2. The CDR3 totals 16 residues. The germline CDR1 and CDR2 sequences are SGHTA and FQGNSA. J gave up 4 bases and V 3 bases, and 5 bases lay outside the gene matches. The CDR3 spells CASSFLAGPGANVLTF. CDR3 nucleotides: TGTGCCAGCAGCTTCTTAGCGGGGCCAGGGGCCAACGTCCTGACTTTC. Full variable domain (outside the CDR3, taken from reference TRBV7-2 and TRBJ2-6): GAGVSQSPSNKVTEKGKDVELRCDPISGHTALYWYRQSLGQGLEFLIYFQGNSAPDKSGLPSDRFSAERTGGSVSTLTIQRTQQEDSAVYLCASSFLAGPGANVLTFGAGSRLTVL.

The chain uses TRBV4-3 and TRBJ1-1, with D unclear. The CDR3 totals 15 residues. The germline V gene encodes CDR1 LGHNA and CDR2 YSLEER. The V end was cut by 0 bases, the J end by 1 base, with 9 bases between. The CDR3 spells CASSQDEGWNTEAFF. CDR3 coding DNA: TGCGCCAGCAGCCAAGATGAAGGTTGGAACACTGAAGCTTTCTTT.

The chain couples TRBV5-4 to TRBJ1-1, with 7 nucleotides matching TRBD1. The CDR3 extends over 16 amino acids. Germline V gives CDR1 SGHNT, CDR2 YYREEE (reference sequence). Unmatched junction bases numbered 11, after V lost 3 bases and J lost 3 bases. DNA for the CDR3: TGTGCCAGCAGCTCGATGATGACAGGGAGGGACACTGAAGCTTTCTTT. Protein sequence: CASSSMMTGRDTEAFF. Based on the CDR3 plus reference TRBV5-4 and TRBJ1-1, the full variable domain is ETGVTQSPTHLIKTRGQQVTLRCSSQSGHNTVSWYQQALGQGPQFIFQYYREEENGRGNFPPRFSGLQFPNYSSELNVNALELDDSALYLCASSSMMTGRDTEAFFGQGTRLTVV.

The chain has TRBV7-9 and TRBJ1-4; 7 bases match TRBD1. There are 15 residues in the CDR3. With V trimmed by 4 bases and J by 8 bases, 10 bases remained unmatched. Germline V CDR1 and CDR2: SEHNR, FQNEAQ (reference sequence). The CDR3 coding sequence is TGTGCCAGCAGCTCCAGACAGGGTTGGTACGAAAAACTGTTTTTT. Encoded protein: CASSSRQGWYEKLFF.

This chain uses TRBV6-5 with TRBJ1-1; D unclear. The ends were cut back, 7 bases at V and 1 base at J, with 10 bases in the middle. The CDR3 is 13 residues long. CDR1 MNHEY and CDR2 SVGAGI come from the germline V gene. CDR3 DNA: TGTGCCAGCACCCCCGCCAGGAACACTGAAGCTTTCTTT. It yields the protein CASTPARNTEAFF.

This clone has a handful of counts. The chain carries TRBV30 and TRBJ1-6; possibly TRBD1 for D (6 bases). The CDR3 length is 14 residues. From germline, CDR1 is GTSNPN and CDR2 SVGIG (reference sequence). The germline V and J ends were trimmed by 3 bases and 7 bases, with 13 bases remaining between them. The CDR3 DNA reads TGTGCCTGGAGCCTGGGACAAAAAAATTCACCCCTCCACTTT. It encodes CAWSLGQKNSPLHF.

The chain joins TRBV9 to TRBJ1-1, with unresolved D. The length of the CDR3 is 13 residues. Per germline, CDR1 SGDLS and CDR2 YYNGEE. Trimming took off 3 bases at V and 4 bases at J, with 10 bases between the two ends. The CDR3 bases are TGTGCCAGCAGCGAAGGCGGAGGCACTGAAGCTTTCTTT. It translates to CASSEGGGTEAFF.

This chain connects TRBV29-1 to TRBJ2-7; TRBD2 matches at 9 bases. CDR1 and CDR2 (germline): SQVTM, ANQGSEA. This CDR3 is built from 14 residues. Trimming cost V 1 base and J 4 bases; bases outside gene matches: 5. The CDR3 loop is CSVEGLAGPYEQYF. The CDR3 coding sequence is TGCAGCGTTGAAGGCCTAGCGGGACCTTACGAGCAGTACTTC.

This clone is labeled medium-sized. This chain connects TRBV28 to TRBJ2-6, with a possible D match to TRBD2 (6 bases). Trimming took off 2 bases at V and 0 bases at J, with 8 bases between the two ends. Germline lookup yields CDR1 MDHEN and CDR2 SYDVKM. This CDR3 contains 16 residues. CDR3 nucleotides: TGTGCCAGCAGTTTAGGGACTCTCTCTGGGGCCAACGTCCTGACTTTC. Its translation: CASSLGTLSGANVLTF.

The CDR3: CASRGREGNQPQHF. CDR3 nucleotides: TGTGCCAGCAGGGGCAGGGAGGGCAATCAGCCCCAGCATTTT. The chain has TRBV25-1 and TRBJ1-5; D might be TRBD1 (5 bases). This CDR3 is 14 amino acids long. V was shortened by 6 bases and J by 2 bases, with 11 bases between the two germline ends. Germline values: CDR1 MGHDK, CDR2 SYGVNS.

This chain connects TRBV6-4 to TRBJ2-6; D is ambiguous. The germline V gene encodes CDR1 MRHNA and CDR2 SNTAGT. The CDR3 is 15 residues long. V was trimmed by 3 bases and J by 2 bases, leaving 8 bases between them. The CDR3 reads CASSEYGPGANVLTF. The CDR3 DNA follows: TGTGCCAGCAGTGAGTATGGGCCTGGGGCCAACGTCCTGACTTTC.

The chain recombines TRBV19 with TRBJ1-6, with a tentative D call TRBD1 (5 bases). With 5 bases removed from V and 6 bases from J, the gap between germline ends came to 8 bases. CDR3 length: 13 amino acids. From germline, CDR1 is LNHDA and CDR2 SQIVND (reference sequence). The chain's CDR3 is CASSVGVNSPLHF. As DNA, the CDR3 is TGTGCCAGTAGTGTGGGGGTTAATTCACCCCTCCACTTT.

The table lists this clone with a few counts. This chain connects TRBV4-1 to TRBJ2-2; no clear D gene. CDR1 is MGHRA and CDR2 is YSYEKL in the germline V gene. The CDR3 sequence is 13 residues long. The V and J ends lost 3 bases and 4 bases respectively, with 6 bases between them. The CDR3 is CASSHSFTGELFF. For the CDR3, the DNA is TGCGCCAGCAGCCATAGTTTCACCGGGGAGCTGTTTTTT.

This rearrangement joins TRBV7-6 to TRBJ1-5, with 7 bases lining up with TRBD1. Unmatched junction bases numbered 2, after V lost 5 bases and J lost 1 base. This CDR3 is built from 14 residues. Germline-derived CDR1 and CDR2 are SGHVS and FNYEAQ. In DNA form, the CDR3 reads TGTGCCAGCAGCCACAGGGGAAGCAATCAGCCCCAGCATTTT. Translating gives CASSHRGSNQPQHF.

The sample holds one count of this clone. The V and J genes are TRBV28 and TRBJ2-1; a possible D gene is TRBD2 (5 bases). The germline CDR1 and CDR2 sequences are MDHEN and SYDVKM. Trimming pared 3 bases from V and 0 bases from J, leaving 15 bases between. The CDR3 covers 17 residues. The CDR3 protein is CASSFSWPAGSYNEQFF. DNA of the CDR3: TGTGCCAGCAGTTTCTCTTGGCCGGCGGGCTCCTACAATGAGCAGTTCTTC.

The chain couples TRBV9 to TRBJ2-1; D gene ambiguous. CDR1 and CDR2 from the germline V gene are SGDLS and YYNGEE. This CDR3 is 14 amino acids long. V was pared by 0 bases and J by 4 bases, with 8 bases between. The DNA of the CDR3 is TGTGCCAGCAGCGTAGGAACCAGTTACAATGAGCAGTTCTTC. The encoded protein is CASSVGTSYNEQFF.

This chain uses TRBV9 with TRBJ1-4; possibly TRBD1 for D (5 bases). The CDR3 has 17 residues. V shed 0 bases and J shed 0 bases, with 12 bases lying between them. Per germline, CDR1 SGDLS and CDR2 YYNGEE. CDR3 residues: CASSVGGAGTTNEKLFF. The CDR3 nucleotides are TGTGCCAGCAGCGTAGGTGGGGCAGGGACAACTAATGAAAAACTGTTTTTT.

The CDR3 sequence: CASSLGWAGDNEQFF. The CDR3 DNA is TGTGCCAGCAGCTTAGGCTGGGCAGGGGACAATGAGCAGTTCTTC. V gene TRBV7-8 combines with J gene TRBJ2-1, with a possible D match to TRBD1 (6 bases). Germline V gene lookup returns CDR1 SGHVS and CDR2 FQNEAQ. CDR3 length equals 15 residues. V lost 1 base, J lost 5 bases, and 12 bases lay in between.

The chain joins TRBV5-1 to TRBJ1-6; no definite D call. CDR3 length: 13 residues. Germline CDR1 and CDR2: SGHRS and YFSETQ. Deletions cut 0 bases from V and 7 bases from J, with 5 bases between. The CDR3 DNA reads TGCGCCAGCAGCTTGGGGGGAAATTCACCCCTCCACTTT. It translates to CASSLGGNSPLHF.

This chain joins TRBV30 and TRBJ2-7, with D hard to call. The V gene lost 4 bases and the J gene lost 2 bases, with 9 bases spanning the gap. Germline V gene data show CDR1 as GTSNPN and CDR2 as SVGIG (reference sequence). The CDR3 is made up of 12 amino acids. The CDR3 protein is CAWNSGTYEQYF. The CDR3 DNA reads TGTGCCTGGAATTCAGGAACCTACGAGCAGTACTTC. Variable domain in full (rest from reference TRBV30 and TRBJ2-7): SQTIHQWPATLVQPVGSPLSLECTVEGTSNPNLYWYRQAAGRGLQLLFYSVGIGQISSEVPQNLSASRPQDRQFILSSKKLLLSDSGFYLCAWNSGTYEQYFGPGTRLTVT.

J is TRBJ1-5 and V is TRBV4-1, with a tentative D call TRBD1 (5 bases). CDR1 and CDR2 from the germline V gene are MGHRA and YSYEKL. This CDR3 is 15 amino acids long. V was cut by 2 bases and J by 0 bases, with 8 bases left in between. DNA of the CDR3: TGCGCCAGCAGCCAAACAGGCTATAGCAATCAGCCCCAGCATTTT. This gives the protein CASSQTGYSNQPQHF.

The chain uses TRBV4-1 and TRBJ2-5, with 7 positions matching TRBD1. This CDR3 region has 15 residues. Per the germline V gene, CDR1 is MGHRA and CDR2 is YSYEKL. The V and J ends lost 0 bases and 5 bases, in that order; junction bases with no gene match: 6. CDR3 region: CASSQDIRGRETQYF. CDR3 coding DNA: TGCGCCAGCAGCCAAGATATAAGGGGGCGGGAGACCCAGTACTTC.

This CDR3 is CASSLTTANEQFF. DNA of the CDR3: TGCGCCAGCAGCCTAACCACGGCTAATGAGCAGTTCTTC. The chain recombines TRBV4-3 with TRBJ2-1; no clear D gene. The CDR3 contains 13 residues. V was clipped by 4 bases and J by 7 bases, with 11 bases between them. CDR1 LGHNA and CDR2 YSLEER come from the germline V gene.

J is TRBJ1-1 and V is TRBV7-9, with D perhaps matching TRBD1 (5 bases). The germline CDR1 and CDR2 sequences are SEHNR and FQNEAQ (reference sequence). The CDR3 contains 13 residues. The V and J ends lost 9 bases and 6 bases respectively, with 17 bases between them. The CDR3 is CASGGGGPAEAFF. In nucleotides, the CDR3 is TGTGCCAGTGGGGGAGGAGGTCCGGCTGAAGCTTTCTTT.

The chain uses TRBV19 and TRBJ2-1; 7 bases line up with TRBD2. This CDR3 is built from 14 residues. Germline loops: CDR1 LNHDA, CDR2 SQIVND (reference sequence). Losses at the gene ends were 10 bases for V and 1 base for J; bases not matched to a gene: 7. The CDR3 DNA is TGTGCCACTACCACCGGGGGGTCCTACAATGAGCAGTTCTTC. Its translation is CATTTGGSYNEQFF.

The chain couples TRBV6-5 to TRBJ1-2, with TRBD1 identical over 7 bases. The CDR3 spans 13 residues. Germline V gene sequence: CDR1 MNHEY, CDR2 SVGAGI. With 5 bases clipped from V and 7 bases from J, the junction kept 7 bases outside the gene matches. As DNA, the CDR3 is TGTGCCAGCAGTAGACAGGGCATTGCTGGCTACACCTTC. As protein: CASSRQGIAGYTF.

The V and J genes are TRBV5-4 and TRBJ2-1; possible D gene TRBD2, 5 bases. This CDR3 comprises 14 residues. Germline lookup yields CDR1 SGHNT and CDR2 YYREEE (reference sequence). V was pared by 4 bases and J by 8 bases, with 16 bases between. The CDR3 region is CASSKTNLGDEQFF. The CDR3, as DNA: TGTGCCAGCAGCAAGACAAACCTCGGGGATGAGCAGTTCTTC.

The CDR3 bases are TGCGCCAGCAGCCAAGAGGGCGCGGGTGGCTACACCTTC. Protein: CASSQEGAGGYTF. This chain links TRBV4-1 with TRBJ1-2; D gene ambiguous. Trimming pared 0 bases from V and 7 bases from J, leaving 9 bases between. The CDR3 runs 13 residues. Germline CDR1 MGHRA, CDR2 YSYEKL.

CDR3 DNA sequence: TGTGCCAGCAGCCCCTCTGGAGGGCCCCACGAGCAGTACTTC. As protein: CASSPSGGPHEQYF. This chain connects TRBV9 to TRBJ2-7, with a possible D match to TRBD2 (6 bases). The CDR3 contains 14 residues. Germline CDR1 and CDR2: SGDLS and YYNGEE. Between the trimmed V and J ends, which lost 4 bases and 5 bases, there was a span of 16 bases.

CDR3 loop: CASSFDRDTDTQYF. For the CDR3, the DNA is TGTGCCAGCAGCTTCGACAGGGACACAGATACGCAGTATTTT. V and J are TRBV7-6 and TRBJ2-3, with 7 nucleotides matching TRBD1. The CDR3 spans 14 residues. Germline CDR1 SGHVS, CDR2 FNYEAQ. The junction had 2 bases not matched to a gene; V was cut back by 3 bases and J by 2 bases.

This sequence joins TRBV11-1 and TRBJ2-7; D is undetermined. Germline CDR1 is SGHAT and CDR2 is FQDESV (reference sequence). V lost 1 base to trimming and J lost 5 bases, with 6 bases between them. The CDR3 contains 12 residues. CDR3 in DNA: TGTGCCAGCAGCTTAGACCACCACGAGCAGTACTTC. It specifies CASSLDHHEQYF.